This entry is about one T cell receptor (beta chain). This entry belongs to a study of OX40 agonist ivuxolimab in advanced cancers. The repertoire was sequenced with immunoSEQ multiplex PCR; TCRdb's copy has only in-frame clones and lacks some. The data show about 76,000 clones, roughly nine tenths seen once. The CDR3 is 14 amino acids. CDR1 SGDLS and CDR2 YYNGEE come from the germline V gene. Trimming stripped 0 bases from V and 3 bases from J, with 6 bases between. V usage is TRBV9 and J usage is TRBJ2-2, with D unresolved. The receptor comes from an adult with an advanced solid tumor such as melanoma, head and neck, liver or kidney cancer. The starting material was CD4+ or CD8+ T cells sorted from blood, obtained in a trial of the OX40 agonist ivuxolimab. The CDR3 DNA is TGTGCCAGCAGCGTAGTTCTAGACACCGGGGAGCTGTTTTTT. It codes for CASSVVLDTGELFF.